This T cell receptor (beta chain) stems from a study of T cells in Graves' hyperthyroidism and ophthalmopathy (dated by TCRdb to between 2019 and 2020). For the study in its entirety: Peripheral blood samples were taken at the time of initial diagnosis, prior to any treatment. To identify distinguishing TCR V-J signatures, a discovery cohort of 90 to 100 patients was used, comprising 43 with Graves' ophthalmopathy and 57 with stable Graves' hyperthyroidism. Prospective prediction of ophthalmopathy was tested in an independent validation cohort consisting of some 18 hyperthyroidism patients and some 17 patients who later progressed to ophthalmopathy. The approximately 100 discovery patients were randomly split 7:3 into training and test sets. The study also compared thyroid tissue and blood T-cell repertoires from a handful of Graves' hyperthyroidism patients. After blood sampling, hyperthyroidism patients were treated with methimazole at a starting dose of 30 mg daily, and ophthalmopathy patients were treated with high-dose intravenous methylprednisolone. The paper describes TCR Vbeta CDR3 sequencing of roughly 130 peripheral blood samples, made up of roughly 40 ophthalmopathy patients, 70 to 75 hyperthyroidism patients and 17 progressor patients. Points the paper makes about the study in general: Blood samples also contained most of the expanded thyroid clonotypes (frequency above 0.001), which suggests that blood repertoires may reflect thyroid immune responses. In validation, the model predicted progression to ophthalmopathy with approximately 70% sensitivity and about 73% specificity, a median of roughly seven months before onset. Sample size was not statistically predetermined, and investigators were not blinded to group allocation. A model built on a 13 V-J signature distinguished ophthalmopathy from stable hyperthyroidism, reaching around 90% sensitivity and 81% to 83% specificity in cross-validation and 80%/75% in testing.

A remark on this clonotype: The clone's antigen remains unknown. Within one base of it there is no much larger clone, and no base qualities were kept.

The TCR beta CDR3 regions were amplified from the RNA transcripts. For the first round of RT-PCR on the TCR CDR3, the HTBI primer set was used together with the Qiagen OneStep RT-PCR kit. A second multiplex PCR round built the libraries, followed by size selection and purification. Paired-end sequencing of the libraries was performed with 100 bp reads on an Illumina HiSeq2000. On the authors' methods: SOAPnuke was used to process the raw data, removing reads that contained adapters or uncalled bases, had a mean Phred below 15, or lacked an exact match to the constant primer or identifier. High-quality paired reads were merged using COPE v1.2.5, and each unique nucleotide sequence was defined as a clonotype. MiTCR v1.1 was used to align clonotypes to the IMGT TRBV, TRBD and TRBJ reference segments. The analysis was restricted to V-J combinations with a frequency above 0.0001, which together covered 99% to 99.2% of the repertoires. A TCS score was defined as the ratio between F50 (clonal expansion) and ExV (chaos), using BLOSUM62-based TCRdist between CDR3 peptides within each V-J. Welch's t-statistics and random forest reduced roughly 530 V-J features to 13, which were used in a naive Bayes classifier (R e1071). Starting from the raw public reads, TCRdb applied fastp trimming at Q25, assembled clones with MiXCR and retained in-frame beta chains. Each record represents a unique CDR3 protein, reported with the most common genes and DNA among its rows. These V and J calls are TCRdb output, not the study's own analysis. The sample records roughly 200,000 distinct CDR3 sequences, about 17% of which are singletons. About 56% of the sample goes to the ten largest clones.

After removal of 3 bases from V and 4 bases from J, the junction retains 13 bases not matched to a gene. Counted from cysteine to phenylalanine, this CDR3 has 17 amino acids. Only the CDR3 DNA is retained, 51 bases long and in frame from the first base. CDR1 and CDR2, per the germline V gene (reference sequence), are MNHEY and SMNVEV. Stable Graves' hyperthyroidism was defined as no progression to ophthalmopathy during 18 months of follow-up. Hyperthyroidism patients were newly diagnosed, had a disease duration of under 2 months, and were aged 18 to 65 years. The study excluded patients with uncontrolled infections, other autoimmune diseases, pregnancy or lactation. Diagnoses were established on the basis of clinical symptoms, serum thyroxine and TRAb, thyroid ultrasound, and orbital computed tomography. Ficoll-Paque density gradient centrifugation was used to isolate PBMCs from 8.5 to 10 ml of fresh peripheral blood. Trizol reagent was used to extract total RNA, and RNA quality was then checked on an Agilent 2100 Bioanalyzer.

Sample: blood. The sequence was obtained from a woman aged 50 to 60 with Graves' hyperthyroidism. The rearrangement joined TRBV27 to TRBJ1-1; 8 middle bases align to TRBD1. The nucleotide sequence is TGTGCCAGCAGTTTGAAGGGACAGGCTCTCGGGGGCACTGAAGCTTTCTTT. The encoded protein is CASSLKGQALGGTEAFF.